Below are 19 T cell receptor beta chains sequenced from a single sample in a study of early T cells in non-severe SARS-CoV-2 infection. MiXCR, run by TCRdb on the 5' RACE reads, gives a single entry per CDR3 protein. The top ten hold approximately 11% of the sample, which has about 55,000 distinct CDR3 sequences, about 15% seen once. The specimen comprised whole blood, sampled at baseline. Every receptor here comes from an adult who was a healthcare worker with PCR-confirmed SARS-CoV-2 infection or an uninfected control (not recorded which).

This clonotype was seen only a few times. The genes are TRBV28 and TRBJ2-7; 8 bases line up with TRBD2. V lost 6 bases, J lost 1 base, and 14 bases stayed unmatched. The CDR3 covers 17 residues. Germline assignment: CDR1 MDHEN and CDR2 SYDVKM. In DNA form, the CDR3 reads TGTGCCAGCAGACGCCACCTCGGCGGGAGGTCGTCCTACGAGCAGTACTTC. This translates into CASRRHLGGRSSYEQYF.

V and J are TRBV28 and TRBJ2-7; no firm D call. The ends were cut back, 6 bases at V and 3 bases at J, with 18 bases in the middle. The CDR3 consists of 15 residues. Germline loops: CDR1 MDHEN, CDR2 SYDVKM. CDR3 DNA sequence: TGTGCCAGCAGCCCTCTGGCCGATCAGGACTACGAGCAGTACTTC. Protein sequence: CASSPLADQDYEQYF.

The chain carries TRBV25-1 and TRBJ1-3; D perhaps matches TRBD1 (6 bases). This CDR3 has 15 residues. Between the trimmed V and J ends, which lost 4 bases and 0 bases, there was a span of 10 bases. Looked up from germline, CDR1 is MGHDK and CDR2 is SYGVNS. Here the CDR3 reads CASSASDSSGNTIYF. The CDR3 nucleotides are TGTGCCAGCAGTGCCTCGGACAGCTCTGGAAACACCATATATTTT.

This clonotype appeared a few times. The chain recombines TRBV6-1 with TRBJ1-2; TRBD1 might be the D (6 bases). This CDR3 has 15 residues. CDR1 is MNHNS, CDR2 SASEGT, per germline. Trimming pared 0 bases from V and 8 bases from J, leaving 16 bases between. The CDR3 DNA sequence: TGTGCCAGCAGTGAAGCGCATTGGGGGGCACAGGGCTACACCTTC. It encodes CASSEAHWGAQGYTF.

This clonotype was seen only a few times. The rearrangement joins TRBV5-4 to TRBJ2-7; TRBD1 aligns across 9 bases. The CDR3 length is 14 residues. The V gene's germline CDR1 is SGHNT and CDR2 YYREEE (reference sequence). After removal of 4 bases from V and 3 bases from J, the junction contained 5 bases not matched to a gene. CDR3 protein: CASSTGQGRYEQYF. The CDR3 nucleotides are TGTGCCAGCAGCACAGGACAGGGGCGCTACGAGCAGTACTTC.

This clonotype was seen only a few times. The chain combines TRBV6-1 with TRBJ2-3; D is possibly TRBD1 (6 bases). V was shortened by 5 bases and J by 1 base, with 13 bases between the two germline ends. The CDR3 consists of 15 residues. Germline V CDR1 and CDR2: MNHNS, SASEGT. DNA for the CDR3: TGTGCCAGCAGTTTCGGGACACGGCGCACAGATACGCAGTATTTT. It is translated as CASSFGTRRTDTQYF.

This rearrangement joins TRBV28 to TRBJ2-7; D is undetermined. Germline CDR1 is MDHEN and CDR2 is SYDVKM. The V and J ends lost 2 bases and 1 base respectively, with 15 bases between them. There are 16 residues in the CDR3. Here the CDR3 reads CASSLQRTTLSYEQYF. The CDR3 DNA reads TGTGCCAGCAGTTTACAGCGAACCACCTTATCCTACGAGCAGTACTTC.

The V call is TRBV20-1, the J call TRBJ1-2; D perhaps matches TRBD1 (5 bases). CDR1 and CDR2 from the germline V gene are DFQATT and SNEGSKA (reference sequence). There are 12 residues in the CDR3. V dropped 4 bases and J dropped 5 bases, with 11 bases sitting between them. CDR3 nucleotides: TGCAGTGCTAAAAGGGACCGGTATGGCTACACCTTC. Translated, it gives CSAKRDRYGYTF.

As to this clonotype: The junction departs from the called germline gene at one end, perhaps through a read error. The rearrangement uses TRBV20-1 and TRBJ2-3; D possibly uses TRBD1 or TRBD2 (6 bases each). In germline, CDR1 is DFQATT, CDR2 SNEGSKA (reference sequence). The CDR3 is made up of 14 amino acids. The CDR3 DNA reads TGCAGTGCTAGAGATCCCGGGGGCACGGATACGCAGTATTTT. As protein: CSARDPGGTDTQYF.

This chain connects TRBV12-3 or TRBV12-4 to TRBJ2-7; D unclear. CDR3 length: 12 amino acids. V lost 5 bases, J lost 7 bases, and 12 bases lay in between. CDR3 DNA sequence: TGTGCCAGCAGTATATGGACCCCGGAGCAGTACTTC. The encoded protein is CASSIWTPEQYF.

The chain combines TRBV29-1 with TRBJ1-1; D ambiguous. The CDR3 loop spans 12 amino acids. From germline, CDR1 is SQVTM and CDR2 ANQGSEA. V shed 5 bases and J shed 2 bases, with 9 bases lying between them. The CDR3: CSVQRGNTEAFF. Here the CDR3 DNA reads TGCAGCGTTCAGCGGGGAAACACTGAAGCTTTCTTT.

In its sample, this clonotype was seen a few times. The chain combines TRBV5-1 with TRBJ2-5; D possibly corresponds to TRBD1 (5 bases). The ends were cut back, 4 bases at V and 1 base at J, with 14 bases in the middle. CDR1 and CDR2 (germline): SGHRS, YFSETQ. The CDR3 contains 15 residues. This chain's CDR3 is CASSGNTGAQETQYF. CDR3 DNA sequence: TGCGCCAGCAGCGGCAACACTGGGGCCCAAGAGACCCAGTACTTC.

This chain links TRBV12-3 or TRBV12-4 with TRBJ2-1; TRBD2 matches 7 bases. The J segment lost 4 bases and the V segment lost 5 bases, leaving 5 bases of the junction unmatched. The CDR3 runs to 14 residues. Here the CDR3 DNA reads TGTGCCAGCAGTAACTGGACTAGTTACAATGAGCAGTTCTTC. Protein product: CASSNWTSYNEQFF.

The V call is TRBV2, the J call TRBJ2-1; D is undetermined. The V end lost 5 bases, the J end lost 6 bases, and 17 bases lay between the germline ends. This CDR3 contains 15 residues. CDR1 is SNHLY, CDR2 FYNNEI, per germline. CDR3: CASSSRKVAVNEQFF. CDR3 nucleotides: TGTGCCAGCAGTTCTAGGAAGGTAGCCGTCAATGAGCAGTTCTTC.

The V and J genes are TRBV20-1 and TRBJ2-3; 9 nucleotides line up with TRBD2. Germline V lookup: CDR1 DFQATT, CDR2 SNEGSKA (reference sequence). The CDR3 has 15 residues. J was trimmed by 2 bases and V by 6 bases; bases with no gene match: 9. CDR3 sequence (DNA): TGCAGTGCCACCTCCGGGACTAGCTACACAGATACGCAGTATTTT. It specifies CSATSGTSYTDTQYF.

The chain employs TRBV29-1 and TRBJ2-2; the D gene could be TRBD1 or TRBD2 (6 bases each). CDR3 length equals 11 residues. CDR1 is SQVTM and CDR2 is ANQGSEA in the germline V gene. The V and J ends lost 7 bases and 5 bases respectively, with 8 bases between them. CDR3 in DNA: TGCAGCGGAGGGGGGACCGGGGAGCTGTTTTTT. It translates to CSGGGTGELFF.

In its sample, this clonotype was seen many times. The chain recombines TRBV29-1 with TRBJ2-3; D is undetermined. This CDR3 has 13 amino acids. Trimming pared 5 bases from V and 2 bases from J, leaving 11 bases between. From germline, CDR1 is SQVTM and CDR2 ANQGSEA. CDR3 coding DNA: TGCAGCGTTCGCCTCGGGTTCACAGATACGCAGTATTTT. This codes for CSVRLGFTDTQYF.

V usage is TRBV6-2 or TRBV6-3 and J usage is TRBJ2-7; TRBD2 is a possible D gene (5 bases). Trimming cost V 6 bases and J 0 bases, with 24 bases left between them. Germline lookup yields CDR1 MNHEY and CDR2 SVGEGT. This CDR3 has 18 residues. In DNA form, the CDR3 reads TGTGCCAGCAGCCCAATAATGGGGTTTAGCGAGAGCTCCTACGAGCAGTACTTC. As protein: CASSPIMGFSESSYEQYF.

This clonotype was seen a handful of times. This chain connects TRBV7-9 to TRBJ2-5, with 9 bases aligning to TRBD2. After removal of 5 bases from V and 1 base from J, the junction contained 14 bases not matched to a gene. The CDR3 sequence is 18 residues long. Per the germline V gene, CDR1 is SEHNR and CDR2 is FQNEAQ (reference sequence). The CDR3 protein is CASSPAPQRGEGQETQYF. The CDR3 DNA is TGTGCCAGCAGCCCAGCCCCCCAGCGGGGGGAGGGCCAAGAGACCCAGTACTTC.